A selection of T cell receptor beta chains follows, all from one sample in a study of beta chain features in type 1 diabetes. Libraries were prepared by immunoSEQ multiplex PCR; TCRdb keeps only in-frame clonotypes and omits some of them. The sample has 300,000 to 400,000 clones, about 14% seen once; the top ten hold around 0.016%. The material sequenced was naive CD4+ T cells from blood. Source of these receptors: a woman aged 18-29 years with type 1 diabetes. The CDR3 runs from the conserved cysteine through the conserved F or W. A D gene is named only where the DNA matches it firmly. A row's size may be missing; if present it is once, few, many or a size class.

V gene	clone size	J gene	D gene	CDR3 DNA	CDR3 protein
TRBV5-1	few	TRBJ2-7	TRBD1	TGCGCCAGCAGCATACAGGGGGACTACGAGCAGTACTTC	CASSIQGDYEQYF
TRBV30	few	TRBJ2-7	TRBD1	TGTGCCTGGACCTCGACCCCGGGACAGGGTGGAGAGCAGTACTTC	CAWTSTPGQGGEQYF
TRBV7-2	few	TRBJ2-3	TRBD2	TGTGCCAGCAGCTTAGGGACTAGCGGGAGGGCCTTGTATTTT	CASSLGTSGRALYF
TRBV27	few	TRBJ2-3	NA	TGTGCCAGCACCGCGCTACAGGGTCCCACAGATACGCAGTATTTT	CASTALQGPTDTQYF
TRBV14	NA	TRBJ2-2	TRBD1	TGTGCCAGCAGCCGACAGGGCACCGGGGAGCTGTTTTTT	CASSRQGTGELFF
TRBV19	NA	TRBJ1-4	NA	TGTGCCAGTAGTCCCCCAGGGTCGGATGAAAAACTGTTTTTT	CASSPPGSDEKLFF
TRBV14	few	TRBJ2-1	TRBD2	TGTGCCAGCAGCCAAGATCTGGGACTAGAGCCGTTCTTC	CASSQDLGLEPFF
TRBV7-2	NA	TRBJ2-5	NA	TGTGCCAGCAGCTTAGGAGGGGGTATAGAGACCCAGTACTTC	CASSLGGGIETQYF
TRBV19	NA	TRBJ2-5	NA	TGTGCCAGTAGTAGTGGCGCCGCTGGGGGGGAGACCCAGTACTTC	CASSSGAAGGETQYF
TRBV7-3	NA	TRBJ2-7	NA	TGTGCCAGCAGCCCATACGTGAGCCACGAGCAGTACTTC	CASSPYVSHEQYF
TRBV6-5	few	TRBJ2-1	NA	TGTGCCAGCACGTACTTCGGGGAGCAGTTCTTC	CASTYFGEQFF
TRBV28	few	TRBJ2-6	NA	TGTGCCAGCAGTAACAGTGGGGCCAACGTCCTGACTTTC	CASSNSGANVLTF
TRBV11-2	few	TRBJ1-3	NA	TGTGCCAGCAGACAGGTATCTGGAAACACCATATATTTT	CASRQVSGNTIYF
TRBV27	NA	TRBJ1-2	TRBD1	TGTGCCAGCAGGACAGGGACAGGGGATAACTATGGCTACACCTTC	CASRTGTGDNYGYTF
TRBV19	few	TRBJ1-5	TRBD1	TGTGCCAGTAGGTTCGGGACAGGGGGATTTGATCTGCCCCAGCATTTT	CASRFGTGGFDLPQHF
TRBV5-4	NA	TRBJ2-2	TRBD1	TGTGCCAGCAGCTCACAGGGGGCGTTAGCCGGGGAGCTGTTTTTT	CASSSQGALAGELFF
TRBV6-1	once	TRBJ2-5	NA	TGTGCCAGCAGTGCGGGACTGGGCGGTGCGGAGACCCAGTACTTC	CASSAGLGGAETQYF
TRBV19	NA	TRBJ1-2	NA	TGTGCCAGTAGTAGCAGGGAGGGCTATGGCTACACCTTC	CASSSREGYGYTF
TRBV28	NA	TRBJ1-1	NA	TGTGCCAGCAGTTTCAGGGTCATGAACACTGAAGCTTTCTTT	CASSFRVMNTEAFF
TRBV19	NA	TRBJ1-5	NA	TGTGCCAGTAGTATAGTGCAGCAGGGCAATCAGCCCCAGCATTTT	CASSIVQQGNQPQHF
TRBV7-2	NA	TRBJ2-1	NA	TGTGCCAGCAGCCCAGCGCCCGGGACTTACAATGAGCAGTTCTTC	CASSPAPGTYNEQFF
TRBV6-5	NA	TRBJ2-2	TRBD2	TGTGCCAGCAGTTACTCGGGTAGCGGGATAACCGGGGAGCTGTTTTTT	CASSYSGSGITGELFF
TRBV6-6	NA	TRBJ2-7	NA	TGTGCCAGCAGTTACGGGCCTTACGAGCAGTACTTC	CASSYGPYEQYF
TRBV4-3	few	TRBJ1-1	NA	TGCGCCAGCAGCCAAGAGAGGAACACTGAAGCTTTCTTT	CASSQERNTEAFF
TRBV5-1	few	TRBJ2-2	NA	TGCGCCAGCAGTTTAGGTCCGGGGGACGGGGAGCTGTTTTTT	CASSLGPGDGELFF
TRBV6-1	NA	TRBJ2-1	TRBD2	TGTGCCAGCAGCGATAGGACTAGCGGGAGTGGGGAGTTCTTC	CASSDRTSGSGEFF
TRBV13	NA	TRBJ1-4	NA	TGTGCCAGCAGCTTGAGGACAGATTCAACTAATGAAAAACTGTTTTTT	CASSLRTDSTNEKLFF
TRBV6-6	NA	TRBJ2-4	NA	TGTGCCAGCAGTCCCGGGACAACAAAAAACATTCAGTACTTC	CASSPGTTKNIQYF
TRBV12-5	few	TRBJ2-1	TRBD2	TGTGCTAGTGGTTTGGTAACTAGCGGGAGGGCCGGGGAGCAGTTCTTC	CASGLVTSGRAGEQFF
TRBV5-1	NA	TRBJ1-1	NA	TGCGCCAGCAGCCGTGCTGGGAAGGGGATTAATGAAGCTTTCTTT	CASSRAGKGINEAFF
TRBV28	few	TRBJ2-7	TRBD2	TGTGCCAGCAGTTCAGGGACTAGCGGGAGCTCCTACGAGCAGTACTTC	CASSSGTSGSSYEQYF
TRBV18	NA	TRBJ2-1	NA	TGTGCCAGCTCACCACCCGCGGGCGGGGAGCAGTTCTTC	CASSPPAGGEQFF
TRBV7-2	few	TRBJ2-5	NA	TGTGCCAGCAGCTTACAGGGGTCCCAAGAGACCCAGTACTTC	CASSLQGSQETQYF
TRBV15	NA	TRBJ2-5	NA	TGTGCCACCAGCAGAGAAACGGAAGAGACCCAGTACTTC	CATSRETEETQYF
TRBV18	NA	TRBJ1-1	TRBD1	TGTGCCAGCTCACCACTAGCTGGAGGGGGCTGGACTGAAGCTTTCTTT	CASSPLAGGGWTEAFF
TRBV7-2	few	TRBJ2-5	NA	TGTGCCAGCAGCTCTCGGGGGGCGCCCAATAAAGAGACCCAGTACTTC	CASSSRGAPNKETQYF
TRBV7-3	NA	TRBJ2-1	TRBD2	TGTGCCAGCAGCTTGGGACTAGCAGGTCACAATGAGCAGTTCTTC	CASSLGLAGHNEQFF
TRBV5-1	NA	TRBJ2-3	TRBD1	TGCGCCAGCAGCATAGGGACAGGGGACACAGATACGCAGTATTTT	CASSIGTGDTDTQYF
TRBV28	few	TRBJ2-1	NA	TGTGCCAGCAGTTTATTCGGCACTAGTTGGTTCTTC	CASSLFGTSWFF
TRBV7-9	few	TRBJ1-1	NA	TGTGCCAGCAGCAGTCAGGGGTTGAGCACTGAAGCTTTCTTT	CASSSQGLSTEAFF
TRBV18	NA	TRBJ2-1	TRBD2	TGTGCCAGCTCACCACGCGTGACTCGCGGGAGTGCCTACAATGAGCAGTTCTTC	CASSPRVTRGSAYNEQFF
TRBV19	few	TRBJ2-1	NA	TGTGCCAGTAGGCCGCAGGGGAATGAGCAGTTCTTC	CASRPQGNEQFF
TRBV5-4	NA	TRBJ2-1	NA	TGTGCCAGCAGCTCCCTAGCGTCCTCTGAGCAGTTCTTC	CASSSLASSEQFF
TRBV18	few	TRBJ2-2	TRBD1	TGTGCCAGCTCACCGGGACAGGGGATCACCGGGGAGCTGTTTTTT	CASSPGQGITGELFF
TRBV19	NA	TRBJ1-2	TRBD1	TGTGCCAGTACCCAACGTCTACAGGGGTTTGGCTACACCTTC	CASTQRLQGFGYTF
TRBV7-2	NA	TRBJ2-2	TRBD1	TGTGCCAGCAGCTCTAGACAGGGGAACACCGGGGAGCTGTTTTTT	CASSSRQGNTGELFF